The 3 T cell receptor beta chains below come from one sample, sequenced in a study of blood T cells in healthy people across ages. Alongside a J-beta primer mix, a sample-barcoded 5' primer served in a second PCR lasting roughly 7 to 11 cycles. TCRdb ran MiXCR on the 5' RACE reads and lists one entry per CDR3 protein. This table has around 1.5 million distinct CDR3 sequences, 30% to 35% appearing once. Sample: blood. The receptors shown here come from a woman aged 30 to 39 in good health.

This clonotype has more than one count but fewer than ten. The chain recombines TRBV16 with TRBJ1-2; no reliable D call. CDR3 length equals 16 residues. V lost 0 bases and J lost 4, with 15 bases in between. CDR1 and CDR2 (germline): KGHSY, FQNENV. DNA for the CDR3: TGTGCCAGCAGCCAATCAGCGGCAGAAATGTCCTATGGCTACACCTTC. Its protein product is CASSQSAAEMSYGYTF.

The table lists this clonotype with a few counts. The CDR3 coding sequence is TGTGCCAGCAGTTTATCGCCCGGGACAGCTTACAATGAGCAGTTCTTC. It specifies CASSLSPGTAYNEQFF. The chain recombines TRBV27 with TRBJ2-1, with 7 bases aligning to TRBD1. This CDR3 has 16 residues. Per germline, CDR1 MNHEY and CDR2 SMNVEV (reference sequence). V shed 0 bases and J 4 bases; nucleotides not matched to a gene: 6.

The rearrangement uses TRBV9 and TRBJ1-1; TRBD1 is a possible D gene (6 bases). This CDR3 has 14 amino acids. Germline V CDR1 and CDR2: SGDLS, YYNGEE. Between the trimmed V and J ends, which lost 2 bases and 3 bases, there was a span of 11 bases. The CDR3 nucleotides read TGTGCCAGCAGCGTCAGGGACATATACACTGAAGCTTTCTTT. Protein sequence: CASSVRDIYTEAFF.